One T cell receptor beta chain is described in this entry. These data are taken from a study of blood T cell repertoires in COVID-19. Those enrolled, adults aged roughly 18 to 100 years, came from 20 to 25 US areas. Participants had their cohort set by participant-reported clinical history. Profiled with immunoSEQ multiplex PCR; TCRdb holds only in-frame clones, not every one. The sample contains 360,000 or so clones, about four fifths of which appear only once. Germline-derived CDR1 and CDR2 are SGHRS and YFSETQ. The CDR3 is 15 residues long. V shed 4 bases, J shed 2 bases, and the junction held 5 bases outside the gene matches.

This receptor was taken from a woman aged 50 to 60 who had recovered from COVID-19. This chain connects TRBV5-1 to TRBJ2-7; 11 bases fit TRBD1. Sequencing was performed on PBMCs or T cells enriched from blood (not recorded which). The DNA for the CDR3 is TGCGCCAGCAGCGACGGGACAGGGGGTCCCTACGAGCAGTACTTC. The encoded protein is CASSDGTGGPYEQYF. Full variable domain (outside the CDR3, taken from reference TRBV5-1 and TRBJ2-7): KAGVTQTPRYLIKTRGQQVTLSCSPISGHRSVSWYQQTPGQGLQFLFEYFSETQRNKGNFPGRFSGRQFSNSRSEMNVSTLELGDSALYLCASSDGTGGPYEQYFGPGTRLTVT.